The 11 T cell receptor beta chains below all came from one sample that was sequenced in a study of T-cell reconstitution after alpha-beta-depleted transplantation in children. Unique molecular identifiers were used to barcode this TCRbeta library. TCRdb itself ran the PCR reads through MiXCR, one entry per CDR3 protein. The sample has 450,000 to 700,000 distinct CDR3 sequences; 27% are singletons. The sample in question was PBMCs, obtained before TCRalphabeta/CD19-depleted stem cell transplant. Every receptor here comes from a boy younger than two with Wiskott-Aldrich syndrome, due to receive a stem cell transplant.

V usage is TRBV12-3 or TRBV12-4 and J usage is TRBJ2-4, with 8 positions matching TRBD2. The junction had 9 bases not matched to a gene; V was cut back by 6 bases and J by 5 bases. The CDR3 is 15 amino acids. CDR3 residues: CASSPNKAGENIQYF. The CDR3 nucleotides read TGTGCCAGCAGCCCCAATAAAGCGGGAGAAAACATTCAGTACTTC.

This chain uses TRBV20-1 with TRBJ2-5; D may be TRBD2 (6 bases). Germline V CDR1 and CDR2: DFQATT, SNEGSKA (reference sequence). Trimming took off 8 bases at V and 6 bases at J, with 19 bases between the two ends. The CDR3 totals 13 residues. CDR3 sequence: CSPRTGVTKTQYF. CDR3 coding DNA: TGCAGTCCTCGAACGGGAGTCACGAAGACCCAGTACTTC.

The chain employs TRBV10-3 and TRBJ2-1; 15 positions agree with TRBD2. The V segment lost 3 bases and the J segment 5 bases; nucleotides outside the gene matches: 11. The CDR3 is made up of 19 amino acids. Germline CDR1 and CDR2: ENHRY and SYGVKD. This chain's CDR3 is CAISEGLAGGPFPNNEQFF. The DNA of the CDR3 is TGTGCCATCAGTGAAGGACTAGCGGGAGGGCCCTTTCCTAACAATGAGCAGTTCTTC.

This clonotype was seen only a few times. The rearrangement joins TRBV5-1 to TRBJ2-7, with a possible D match to TRBD2 (5 bases). CDR3 length equals 14 residues. V was shortened by 0 bases and J by 4 bases, with 11 bases between the two germline ends. Germline V CDR1 and CDR2: SGHRS, YFSETQ. In nucleotides, the CDR3 is TGCGCCAGCAGCTTGGATTCTCGGGGATACGAGCAGTACTTC. Amino acid sequence: CASSLDSRGYEQYF.

V is TRBV12-3 or TRBV12-4 and J is TRBJ2-1; 12 bases align to TRBD2. J was trimmed by 1 base and V by 7 bases; bases with no gene match: 11. This CDR3 has 18 amino acids. CDR3 sequence reads: CASKGRLAGGRSYNEQFF. As DNA, the CDR3 is TGTGCCAGCAAAGGGCGCCTAGCGGGAGGGCGGTCCTACAATGAGCAGTTCTTC.

This rearrangement joins TRBV24-1 to TRBJ2-5; TRBD2 aligns across 11 bases. The CDR3 consists of 15 residues. Germline V lookup: CDR1 KGHDR, CDR2 SFDVKD. Trimming at V came to 4 bases and at J to 5 bases, leaving 5 bases not matched to a gene. CDR3 loop: CATSDPGTSGETQYF. The CDR3 DNA sequence: TGTGCCACCAGTGACCCGGGGACTAGCGGCGAGACCCAGTACTTC.

V usage is TRBV5-1 and J usage is TRBJ2-7, with 9 bases matching TRBD1. The CDR3 runs 13 residues. CDR1 is SGHRS, CDR2 YFSETQ, per germline. With V trimmed by 4 bases and J by 3 bases, 2 bases remained unmatched. The CDR3 reads CASSRQGDYEQYF. The CDR3 DNA is TGCGCCAGCAGCCGACAGGGGGACTACGAGCAGTACTTC. Drawing the rest from reference TRBV5-1 and TRBJ2-7, the complete variable domain is KAGVTQTPRYLIKTRGQQVTLSCSPISGHRSVSWYQQTPGQGLQFLFEYFSETQRNKGNFPGRFSGRQFSNSRSEMNVSTLELGDSALYLCASSRQGDYEQYFGPGTRLTVT.

This clonotype was picked up a small number of times. The chain links TRBV29-1 to TRBJ1-2; D unresolved. With 3 bases removed from V and 4 bases from J, the gap between germline ends came to 6 bases. The germline V gene encodes CDR1 SQVTM and CDR2 ANQGSEA. This CDR3 is built from 11 residues. The DNA of the CDR3 is TGCAGCGTTGATGCCGCCTATGGCTACACCTTC. It codes for CSVDAAYGYTF.

The sample holds a few counts of this clonotype. DNA for the CDR3: TGTGCCATCAGTGAAAGCGGGAGGAAGGCAGATACGCAGTATTTT. This sequence encodes CAISESGRKADTQYF. The rearrangement uses TRBV10-3 and TRBJ2-3, with 9 nucleotides matching TRBD2. Trimming removed 3 bases from V and 4 bases from J; junction bases left unmatched: 5. This CDR3 spans 15 amino acids. In germline, CDR1 is ENHRY, CDR2 SYGVKD.

CDR3 nucleotide sequence: TGTGCCAGCTCACCACTTGTGGGGGGCTCCCACTCTGGGGCCAACGTCCTGACTTTC. Amino acid sequence: CASSPLVGGSHSGANVLTF. This chain connects TRBV18 to TRBJ2-6; D possibly uses TRBD1 or TRBD2 (6 bases each). Trimming took off 1 base at V and 0 bases at J, with 16 bases between the two ends. In germline, CDR1 is KGHSH, CDR2 LQKENI. The CDR3 loop spans 19 amino acids.

The V call is TRBV27, the J call TRBJ2-1, with 10 bases aligning to TRBD2. Losses at the gene ends were 2 bases for V and 9 bases for J; bases not matched to a gene: 7. CDR1 is MNHEY and CDR2 is SMNVEV in the germline V gene (reference sequence). This CDR3 contains 15 residues. In DNA form, the CDR3 reads TGTGCCAGCAGTTTAGCTAGCGGGAGTACTCGTGAGCAGTTCTTC. Translation: CASSLASGSTREQFF.